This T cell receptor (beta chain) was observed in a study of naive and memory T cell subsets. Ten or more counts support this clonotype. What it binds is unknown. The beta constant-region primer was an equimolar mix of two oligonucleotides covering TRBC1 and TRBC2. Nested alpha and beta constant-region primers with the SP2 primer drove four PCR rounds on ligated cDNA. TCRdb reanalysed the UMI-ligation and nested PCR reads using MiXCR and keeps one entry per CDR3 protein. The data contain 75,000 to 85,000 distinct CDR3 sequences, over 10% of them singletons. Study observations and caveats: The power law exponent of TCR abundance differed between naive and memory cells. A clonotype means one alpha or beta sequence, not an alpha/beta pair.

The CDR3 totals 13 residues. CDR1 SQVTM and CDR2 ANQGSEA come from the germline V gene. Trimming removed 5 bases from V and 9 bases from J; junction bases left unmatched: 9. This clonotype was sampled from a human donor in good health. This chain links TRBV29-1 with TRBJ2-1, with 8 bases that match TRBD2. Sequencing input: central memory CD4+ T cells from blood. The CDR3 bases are TGCAGCGTTAGCGGGAGCACCCCCGGTGAGCAGTTCTTC. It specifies CSVSGSTPGEQFF.